The sequence of this TCR beta chain was determined in a study of OX40 agonist ivuxolimab in advanced cancers. Study-level information: Partial responses were recorded for three patients, including one with hepatocellular carcinoma and two with cutaneous melanoma.

The investigators sampled blood at baseline, at cycle 4 day 1, and at cycle 7 day 1. Some clones are missing from TCRdb's copy, which holds only in-frame ones; the method was immunoSEQ multiplex PCR. Of roughly 70,000 clones listed, approximately 78% are singletons. Germline CDR1 and CDR2: LNHNV and YYDKDF (reference sequence). V was trimmed by 0 bases and J by 3 bases, leaving 12 bases between them. There are 16 residues in the CDR3. The chain is built from TRBV15 and TRBJ2-1, with a possible D match to TRBD2 (6 bases). This receptor was obtained from an adult with an advanced solid tumor such as melanoma, head and neck, liver or kidney cancer. The sequences come from CD4+ or CD8+ T cells sorted from blood, collected in a trial of the OX40 agonist ivuxolimab. The CDR3 loop reads CATSRDWRAGYNEQFF. In nucleotides, the CDR3 is TGTGCCACCAGCAGAGATTGGAGGGCGGGCTACAATGAGCAGTTCTTC.